Shown below are 6 T cell receptor beta chains from a single sample sequenced in a study of shared clonotypes between healthy human individuals. Sequencing used immunoSEQ multiplex PCR; TCRdb keeps in-frame clones, though not all of them. The sample carries 2,500,000 or so clones, over 85% recorded once. The specimen was naive CD4+ T cells sorted from blood. The sample's subset: CD45RA+ positively selected. These receptors all come from a man aged 18-30 years in good health.

This chain joins TRBV4-1 and TRBJ1-2; D gene uncertain. Deletions cut 0 bases from V and 2 bases from J, with 19 bases between. Germline V gene data show CDR1 as MGHRA and CDR2 as YSYEKL. The CDR3 runs to 18 residues. In DNA, the CDR3 is TGCGCCAGCAGCCAAGACTGGAGTTTCCCAAAAATAAACTATGGCTACACCTTC. Translation: CASSQDWSFPKINYGYTF.

The V gene is TRBV10-3, the J gene TRBJ2-3; D tentatively reads TRBD1 or TRBD2 (6 bases each). Looked up from germline, CDR1 is ENHRY and CDR2 is SYGVKD. V shed 2 bases and J shed 2 bases, with 8 bases lying between them. The length of the CDR3 is 14 residues. CDR3 sequence: CAISEGGLTDTQYF. The CDR3 DNA is TGTGCCATCAGTGAGGGGGGGCTCACAGATACGCAGTATTTT.

This clone was counted only a few times. This same CDR3 is encoded by further DNA sequences in the sample. The V call is TRBV29-1, the J call TRBJ1-1; D may be TRBD1 (5 bases). The CDR3 contains 12 residues. CDR1 is SQVTM, CDR2 ANQGSEA, per germline. Trimming shortened V by 3 bases and J by 4 bases, and 9 bases separated the two germline ends. CDR3 nucleotide sequence: TGCAGCGTTGACCGGGGGTCCACTGAAGCTTTCTTT. As protein: CSVDRGSTEAFF.

V gene TRBV14 combines with J gene TRBJ2-5; D is undetermined. The CDR3 covers 15 residues. CDR1 is SGHDN, CDR2 FVKESK, per germline. V lost 1 base and J 5 bases, leaving 14 bases between the germline ends. CDR3 protein: CASSQVTYPRETQYF. As DNA, the CDR3 is TGTGCCAGCAGCCAAGTTACCTACCCTCGGGAGACCCAGTACTTC.

The chain combines TRBV18 with TRBJ1-2; 8 bases match TRBD1. V was pared by 6 bases and J by 4 bases, with 13 bases of the junction left unmatched. Germline-derived CDR1 and CDR2 are KGHSH and LQKENI. The CDR3 is 16 residues long. The CDR3 sequence is CASSLTFGQGGYGYTF. Written as DNA, the CDR3 is TGTGCCAGCTCCCTAACTTTCGGACAGGGCGGCTATGGCTACACCTTC.

The count of this clone is one. A read error may account for a junction end that differs from germline. The chain has TRBV6-5 and TRBJ2-7; possibly TRBD2 for D (5 bases). The CDR3 is 13 amino acids. Germline assignment: CDR1 MNHEY and CDR2 SVGAGI. The CDR3 spells CASSYSTESGRCF. In nucleotides, the CDR3 is TGTGCCAGCAGTTACTCGACTGAAAGCGGTCGTTGCTTC.